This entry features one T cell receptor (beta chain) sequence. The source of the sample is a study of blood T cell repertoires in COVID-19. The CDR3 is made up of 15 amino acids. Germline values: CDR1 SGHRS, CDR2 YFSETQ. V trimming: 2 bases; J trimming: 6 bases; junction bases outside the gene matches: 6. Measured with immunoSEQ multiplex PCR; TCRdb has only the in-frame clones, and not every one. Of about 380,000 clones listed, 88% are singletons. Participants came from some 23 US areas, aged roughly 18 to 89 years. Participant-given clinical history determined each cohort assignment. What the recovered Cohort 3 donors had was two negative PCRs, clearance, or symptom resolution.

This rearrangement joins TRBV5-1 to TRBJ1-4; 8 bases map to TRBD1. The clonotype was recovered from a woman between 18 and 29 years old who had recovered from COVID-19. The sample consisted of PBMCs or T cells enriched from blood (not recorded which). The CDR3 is CASSFSGTGDEKLFF. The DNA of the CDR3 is TGCGCCAGCAGCTTTTCTGGGACAGGAGATGAAAAACTGTTTTTT.